The 22 T cell receptor beta chains presented below share a single source sample, sequenced in a study of Ad26.COV2.S vaccination and SARS-CoV-2 variants. The method was immunoSEQ multiplex PCR; TCRdb's version includes in-frame clones alone and lacks a portion of them. The sample has 440,000 or so clones, about 90% seen once. Treatment indicated: about 20 received Ad26.COV2.S at low or high dose, single or two shots; about 5 received placebo; per-sample allocation not given. Collection of samples fell on day 63 after the first vaccine or placebo injection. The sample was peripheral blood, taken in a trial of Ad26.COV2.S vaccine versus placebo. The receptors stem from a person between 18 and 59 years old who received the Ad26.COV2.S COVID-19 vaccine or a placebo.

The gene calls are TRBV15 and TRBJ2-7; maybe TRBD1 (5 bases). V lost 4 bases and J lost 1, with 29 bases in between. This CDR3 region has 20 residues. The germline V gene encodes CDR1 LNHNV and CDR2 YYDKDF (reference sequence). The CDR3 DNA sequence: TGTGCCACCAGCATTAATTTCTTTGTGTATCCGGCATCAGGGTCCTACGAGCAGTACTTC. Translating gives CATSINFFVYPASGSYEQYF.

V is TRBV27 and J is TRBJ2-1; a possible D gene is TRBD2 (6 bases). The V gene's germline CDR1 is MNHEY and CDR2 SMNVEV (reference sequence). The germline V and J ends were trimmed by 5 bases and 7 bases, with 15 bases remaining between them. The CDR3 consists of 14 residues. The CDR3 sequence: CASSPRDWGNEQFF. The CDR3 nucleotides read TGTGCCAGCAGTCCCCGGGACTGGGGAAATGAGCAGTTCTTC.

The rearrangement joins TRBV10-3 to TRBJ2-3; 8 bases fit TRBD2. V was clipped by 10 bases and J by 1 base; unmatched bases: 10. The germline CDR1 and CDR2 sequences are ENHRY and SYGVKD. The CDR3 has 15 amino acids. This chain's CDR3 is CATESRGGGTDTQYF. CDR3 in DNA: TGTGCCACCGAATCCCGGGGGGGAGGCACAGATACGCAGTATTTT.

This chain links TRBV5-4 with TRBJ2-1, with 9 positions matching TRBD2. The CDR3 covers 15 residues. CDR1 and CDR2 (germline): SGHNT, YYREEE (reference sequence). V lost 0 bases to trimming and J lost 6 bases; unmatched junction nucleotides: 4. CDR3 residues: CASSLVSGRTNEQFF. CDR3 nucleotides: TGTGCCAGCAGCTTGGTTAGCGGGAGAACCAATGAGCAGTTCTTC.

Only one count was recorded for this clone. The chain has TRBV5-5 and TRBJ2-7, with TRBD2 matching over 10 bases. There are 16 residues in the CDR3. The germline gives CDR1 SGHKS, CDR2 YYEKEE (reference sequence). J lost 0 bases, V lost 6 bases, and 9 bases had no gene match. The CDR3 is CASTPHGLAVSYEQYF. CDR3 nucleotide sequence: TGTGCCAGCACACCTCATGGACTAGCGGTCTCCTACGAGCAGTACTTC.

The V and J genes are TRBV13 and TRBJ2-7, with D tentatively TRBD2 (6 bases). Germline CDR1 PRHDT, CDR2 FYEKMQ (reference sequence). This CDR3 comprises 14 residues. With 5 bases removed from V and 3 bases from J, the gap between germline ends came to 14 bases. The CDR3 coding sequence is TGTGCCAGCAGCCTGGGGGGACGGGGCTACGAGCAGTACTTC. Protein sequence: CASSLGGRGYEQYF.

This clone was detected once. The chain couples TRBV14 to TRBJ1-4, with D unclear. The germline gives CDR1 SGHDN, CDR2 FVKESK. The V end lost 4 bases, the J end lost 8 bases, and 8 bases lay between the germline ends. This CDR3 has 12 residues. The chain's CDR3 is CASSRFGEKLFF. CDR3 DNA: TGTGCCAGCAGCCGTTTCGGGGAAAAACTGTTTTTT.

This chain links TRBV19 with TRBJ2-7, with no clear D. Germline CDR1 LNHDA, CDR2 SQIVND (reference sequence). V lost 4 bases and J lost 5, with 12 bases in between. CDR3 length equals 13 residues. CDR3 nucleotide sequence: TGTGCCAGTAGTAGTGTAGGGCGAAACGAGCAGTACTTC. It yields the protein CASSSVGRNEQYF.

The V call is TRBV30, the J call TRBJ2-1, with 14 positions matching TRBD2. CDR3 length: 16 amino acids. The junction had 8 bases not matched to a gene; V was cut back by 1 base and J by 9 bases. Germline CDR1 is GTSNPN and CDR2 is SVGIG (reference sequence). The CDR3 DNA reads TGTGCCTGGAGTGGTCCCCCGACTAGCGGGAGGGGTGAGCAGTTCTTC. Encoded protein: CAWSGPPTSGRGEQFF. Complete variable domain (other parts from reference TRBV30 and TRBJ2-1): SQTIHQWPATLVQPVGSPLSLECTVEGTSNPNLYWYRQAAGRGLQLLFYSVGIGQISSEVPQNLSASRPQDRQFILSSKKLLLSDSGFYLCAWSGPPTSGRGEQFFGPGTRLTVL.

J is TRBJ2-5 and V is TRBV20-1, with D unresolved. Trimming left V 3 bases short and J 5 bases short, with 10 bases between. The CDR3 runs to 12 residues. Germline CDR1 is DFQATT and CDR2 is SNEGSKA (reference sequence). The CDR3 here is CSASPSGETQYF. The CDR3 DNA follows: TGCAGTGCTAGTCCTAGTGGGGAGACCCAGTACTTC.

CDR3 loop: CAILRWSSTEAFF. As DNA, the CDR3 is TGTGCCATCCTACGGTGGTCTTCCACTGAAGCTTTCTTT. The V call is TRBV12-3 or TRBV12-4, the J call TRBJ1-1; D is uncertain. The CDR3 sequence is 13 residues long. With 10 bases removed from V and 4 bases from J, the gap between germline ends came to 16 bases.

The chain combines TRBV3-1 (or the pseudogene TRBV3-2) with TRBJ1-1; D is unclear. Germline lookup yields CDR1 LGHDT and CDR2 YNNKEL (reference sequence). Trimming took off 3 bases at V and 1 base at J, with 6 bases between the two ends. The CDR3 totals 13 residues. Here the CDR3 DNA reads TGTGCCAGCAGCCATGAAACGAACACTGAAGCTTTCTTT. Translating it yields CASSHETNTEAFF.

The V call is TRBV5-4, the J call TRBJ2-5, with TRBD1 matching 10 bases. The CDR3 runs 14 residues. The V gene end was trimmed by 10 bases and the J gene end by 1 base; junction bases not matched to a gene: 7. The germline V gene has CDR1 SGHNT and CDR2 YYREEE (reference sequence). In nucleotides, the CDR3 is TGTGCCTACTCCGGGACAGGGGCCCAAGAGACCCAGTACTTC. Its protein product is CAYSGTGAQETQYF.

This clone was counted once. This sequence joins TRBV29-1 and TRBJ2-1, with D tentatively TRBD1 (5 bases). From germline, CDR1 is SQVTM and CDR2 ANQGSEA. The CDR3 is 17 amino acids. With 3 bases removed from V and 1 base from J, the gap between germline ends came to 19 bases. CDR3 sequence: CSVDSTSQGGSYNEQFF. Written as DNA, the CDR3 is TGCAGCGTTGACTCAACATCCCAGGGTGGATCCTACAATGAGCAGTTCTTC.

V usage is TRBV29-1 and J usage is TRBJ2-3; D is perhaps TRBD2 (6 bases). V was trimmed by 4 bases and J by 0 bases, leaving 14 bases between them. CDR1 is SQVTM and CDR2 is ANQGSEA in the germline V gene. The CDR3 consists of 15 residues. CDR3: CSVGPHGGSTDTQYF. Here the CDR3 DNA reads TGCAGCGTTGGTCCCCACGGGGGTAGCACAGATACGCAGTATTTT.

This clone was seen more than once but under ten times. Here the CDR3 DNA reads TGTGCCAGCAGCTCGCAAACAGGGGTTAATTCACCCCTCCACTTT. Translation: CASSSQTGVNSPLHF. The gene calls are TRBV5-4 and TRBJ1-6, with TRBD1 matching 7 bases. This CDR3 comprises 15 residues. Germline V lookup: CDR1 SGHNT, CDR2 YYREEE (reference sequence). Trimming cost V 3 bases and J 6 bases; bases outside gene matches: 6. The complete variable domain, with remaining parts taken from reference TRBV5-4 and TRBJ1-6, reads ETGVTQSPTHLIKTRGQQVTLRCSSQSGHNTVSWYQQALGQGPQFIFQYYREEENGRGNFPPRFSGLQFPNYSSELNVNALELDDSALYLCASSSQTGVNSPLHFGNGTRLTVT.

This rearrangement joins TRBV9 to TRBJ2-5; a possible D gene is TRBD2 (5 bases). Trimming cost V 0 bases and J 4 bases, with 10 bases left between them. The length of the CDR3 is 14 residues. CDR1 and CDR2 from the germline V gene are SGDLS and YYNGEE. This CDR3 is CASSVGASRETQYF. Written as DNA, the CDR3 is TGTGCCAGCAGCGTAGGGGCTAGCCGAGAGACCCAGTACTTC.

The V and J genes are TRBV13 and TRBJ1-6; the D gene is possibly TRBD1 (5 bases). The CDR3 totals 15 residues. V shed 5 bases and J shed 5 bases, with 13 bases lying between them. Germline assignment: CDR1 PRHDT and CDR2 FYEKMQ (reference sequence). For the CDR3, the DNA is TGTGCCAGCAGCGCACGGGGGGATAATAATTCACCCCTCCACTTT. Amino acid sequence: CASSARGDNNSPLHF.

The chain combines TRBV3-1 (or the pseudogene TRBV3-2) with TRBJ1-5; tentative D call: TRBD1 (6 bases). The CDR3 has 15 residues. V gave up 0 bases and J gave up 4 bases, with 10 bases separating them. Germline V gene data show CDR1 as LGHDT and CDR2 as YNNKEL (reference sequence). The CDR3 bases are TGTGCCAGCAGCCAAGATAGGGGGGGAAATCAGCCCCAGCATTTT. Its protein is CASSQDRGGNQPQHF.

V and J are TRBV6-2 or TRBV6-3 and TRBJ1-6, with a tentative D call TRBD1 (5 bases). This CDR3 comprises 13 residues. Trimming cost V 1 base and J 10 bases, with 8 bases left between them. Germline V gene lookup returns CDR1 MNHEY and CDR2 SVGEGT. CDR3 in DNA: TGTGCCAGCAGTTACTTGCAGGGATCACCCCTCCACTTT. Its translation: CASSYLQGSPLHF.

The V and J genes are TRBV29-1 and TRBJ2-7, with 11 nucleotides matching TRBD1. The junction had 6 bases not matched to a gene; V was cut back by 8 bases and J by 3 bases. Germline lookup yields CDR1 SQVTM and CDR2 ANQGSEA. The CDR3 is 13 residues long. In DNA form, the CDR3 reads TGCAGCACTGGGGGGACAGGGGGCTACGAGCAGTACTTC. Translated, it gives CSTGGTGGYEQYF.

The chain links TRBV28 to TRBJ1-2, with D tentatively TRBD1 (5 bases). V was clipped by 5 bases and J by 6 bases, with 13 bases between them. The length of the CDR3 is 13 residues. The germline V gene encodes CDR1 MDHEN and CDR2 SYDVKM. CDR3 protein: CASSGGLDDGYTF. CDR3 nucleotide sequence: TGTGCCAGCAGTGGGGGACTAGACGATGGCTACACCTTC.